These T cell receptor beta chains were read from a single sample in a study of shared clonotypes between healthy human individuals. Profiling relied on immunoSEQ multiplex PCR, and the TCRdb table lists in-frame clones only, not all of them. This sample carries some 2,500,000 clones, 85% to 95% of them seen once, and the ten largest clones take 0.37%. The material sequenced was naive CD4+ T cells from PBMCs. The source is a man younger than 30 in good health. Some clones in this sample may be carry-over from other donors' samples. Both conserved end residues are part of each CDR3. Each record gives: V gene, J gene, clone size, D gene, CDR3 DNA, CDR3 protein. A D gene is named only where the DNA matches it firmly. Clone sizes are given selectively: once, few, many, or a class where the clone is expanded.

V: TRBV21-1; J: TRBJ1-2; size: -; D: -; DNA: TGTGCCAGCAGCAAAACTCGGTCGGAGGGTAGGAACTATGGCTACACCTTC; CDR3: CASSKTRSEGRNYGYTF
V: TRBV7-8; J: TRBJ2-7; size: -; D: -; DNA: TGTGCCAGCAGCTTACCGCTAGGGGGTCTTCCCTACGAGCAGTACTTC; CDR3: CASSLPLGGLPYEQYF
V: TRBV7-9; J: TRBJ2-7; size: -; D: -; DNA: TGTGCCAGCAGCTTAGAGGGGGGCCACGAGCAGTACTTC; CDR3: CASSLEGGHEQYF
V: TRBV30; J: TRBJ1-1; size: few; D: -; DNA: TGTGCCTGGAGTGTTGGCAGGTATGAAGCTTTCTTT; CDR3: CAWSVGRYEAFF
V: TRBV28; J: TRBJ1-1; size: -; D: -; DNA: TGTGCCAGCAGTCTTACTTGGACTTCCTACACTGAAGCTTTCTTT; CDR3: CASSLTWTSYTEAFF
V: TRBV27; J: TRBJ2-3; size: -; D: -; DNA: TGTGCCAGCAGATTCTGGGCCCAGAGCACAGATACGCAGTATTTT; CDR3: CASRFWAQSTDTQYF
V: TRBV18; J: TRBJ1-1; size: few; D: -; DNA: TGTGCCAGCTCACTAACCGGGACGGGGAACACTGAAGCTTTCTTT; CDR3: CASSLTGTGNTEAFF
V: TRBV28; J: TRBJ2-5; size: -; D: TRBD1; DNA: TGTGCCAGCAGTCCCGCTGACAGGGACGGAGAGACCCAGTACTTC; CDR3: CASSPADRDGETQYF
V: TRBV7-2; J: TRBJ2-7; size: -; D: TRBD1; DNA: TGTGCCAGCAGCTCTCGGACAGGCTTTAGCTCCTACGAGCAGTACTTC; CDR3: CASSSRTGFSSYEQYF
V: TRBV6-1; J: TRBJ2-7; size: -; D: TRBD1; DNA: TGTGCCAGCAGTGAGAGAAGAGGGACAGGGGACCTCTCCTACGAGCAGTACTTC; CDR3: CASSERRGTGDLSYEQYF
V: TRBV5-1; J: TRBJ2-1; size: -; D: TRBD2; DNA: TGCGCCAGCAGCTTGGCTCGGGACAGCGGGAGGGCCGATGAGCAGTTCTTC; CDR3: CASSLARDSGRADEQFF
V: TRBV2; J: TRBJ1-1; size: few; D: -; DNA: TGTGCCAGCAGTGAGGGGGTGGGCACTGAAGCTTTCTTT; CDR3: CASSEGVGTEAFF
V: TRBV27; J: TRBJ1-2; size: few; D: -; DNA: TGTGCCAGCAGTTTATCAGGGTCCTATGGCTACACCTTC; CDR3: CASSLSGSYGYTF
V: TRBV7-2; J: TRBJ1-1; size: -; D: -; DNA: TGTGCCAGCAGCCTCTTCCGGGGTGTTGGGAACACTGAAGCTTTCTTT; CDR3: CASSLFRGVGNTEAFF
V: TRBV5-1; J: TRBJ2-5; size: -; D: -; DNA: TGCGCCAGCAGCTTGTGGTACCCAGGCCCCCAAGAGACCCAGTACTTC; CDR3: CASSLWYPGPQETQYF
V: TRBV6-6; J: TRBJ2-5; size: -; D: TRBD1; DNA: TGTGCCAGCAGTTATGGACAGGGGGATGGGGAGACCCAGTACTTC; CDR3: CASSYGQGDGETQYF
V: TRBV5-1; J: TRBJ2-3; size: -; D: TRBD2; DNA: TGCGCCAGCAGCTCCCAAGCTAGCGGGATCACAGATACGCAGTATTTT; CDR3: CASSSQASGITDTQYF
V: TRBV10-3; J: TRBJ1-5; size: -; D: TRBD1; DNA: TGTGCCACCTCTGGGACAGGGGACAATCAGCCCCAGCATTTT; CDR3: CATSGTGDNQPQHF
V: TRBV5-1; J: TRBJ1-2; size: -; D: -; DNA: TGCGCCAGCAGAACGCTCCTGGGAGAAAACTATGGCTACACCTTC; CDR3: CASRTLLGENYGYTF
V: TRBV5-1; J: TRBJ2-1; size: once; D: TRBD2; DNA: TGCGCCAGCAGCTCGGCACCGGGACTAGCGGGAGAAGACAATGAGCAGTTCTTC; CDR3: CASSSAPGLAGEDNEQFF
V: TRBV6-6; J: TRBJ1-5; size: few; D: -; DNA: TGTGCCAGCGGTTTTGTGCAGCCCCAGCATTTT; CDR3: CASGFVQPQHF
V: TRBV2; J: TRBJ2-3; size: -; D: -; DNA: TGTGCCAGCAGTTACGGCGGGAGCACAGATACGCAGTATTTT; CDR3: CASSYGGSTDTQYF
V: TRBV27; J: TRBJ2-1; size: -; D: -; DNA: TGTGCCAGCAGTGGATCTAGAGCTTACAATGAGCAGTTCTTC; CDR3: CASSGSRAYNEQFF
V: TRBV7-8; J: TRBJ1-2; size: once; D: TRBD1; DNA: TGTGCCAGCAGCCTACTCGGGACAGGGGAGATCGGCTACACCTTC; CDR3: CASSLLGTGEIGYTF
V: TRBV19; J: TRBJ1-5; size: -; D: -; DNA: TGTGCCAGTAGGCTCCTCCACAATCAGCCCCAGCATTTT; CDR3: CASRLLHNQPQHF
V: TRBV7-6; J: TRBJ1-1; size: -; D: -; DNA: TGTGCCAGCAGCTTAGCGCGGAGGGACTCGATGAACACTGAAGCTTTCTTT; CDR3: CASSLARRDSMNTEAFF
V: TRBV15; J: TRBJ2-5; size: -; D: TRBD1; DNA: TGTGCCACCAGTCCGAGCCCCGACAGGGTCAGTAGGGGGGAGACCCAGTACTTC; CDR3: CATSPSPDRVSRGETQYF
V: TRBV27; J: TRBJ2-1; size: -; D: -; DNA: TGTGCCAGCAGTTTAAACTCTGTCAGGGTCCTAATCAATGAGCAGTTCTTC; CDR3: CASSLNSVRVLINEQFF
V: TRBV23-1; J: TRBJ2-7; size: once; D: -; DNA: TGCGCCAGCAGTCAATCAACAGACGAGCAGTACTTC; CDR3: CASSQSTDEQYF
V: TRBV12-5; J: TRBJ2-3; size: -; D: TRBD2; DNA: TGTGCTAGTGGTTTGACTAGCGGGAGTACGCAGTATTTT; CDR3: CASGLTSGSTQYF
V: TRBV28; J: TRBJ2-1; size: -; D: TRBD2; DNA: TGTGCCAGCAGTTTATCAGCGGGAGGCTCCTACAATGAGCAGTTCTTC; CDR3: CASSLSAGGSYNEQFF